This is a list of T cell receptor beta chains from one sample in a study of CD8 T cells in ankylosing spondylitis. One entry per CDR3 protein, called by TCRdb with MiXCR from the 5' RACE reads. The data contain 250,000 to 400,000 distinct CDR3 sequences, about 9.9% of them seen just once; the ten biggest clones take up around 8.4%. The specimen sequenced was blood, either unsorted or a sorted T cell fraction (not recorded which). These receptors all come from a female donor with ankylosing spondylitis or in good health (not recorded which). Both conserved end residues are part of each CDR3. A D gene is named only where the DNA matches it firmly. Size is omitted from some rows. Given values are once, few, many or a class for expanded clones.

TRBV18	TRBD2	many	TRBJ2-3	TGTGCCAGCTCACCAACGGGGGGGTCAGATACGCAGTATTTT	CASSPTGGSDTQYF
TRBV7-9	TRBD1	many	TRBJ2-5	TGTGCCAGCAGCCACAGGGATGGACAGGGGTTGAAGACCCAGTACTTC	CASSHRDGQGLKTQYF
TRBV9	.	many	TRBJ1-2	TGTGCCAGCGGATCGACTTGGGCTGGCACCTTC	CASGSTWAGTF
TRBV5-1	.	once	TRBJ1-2	TGCGCCAGCAGCTTGGACAGGTTGGAGGGCTACACCTTC	CASSLDRLEGYTF
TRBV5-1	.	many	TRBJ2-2	TGCGCCAGCAGCCTTCAGAGTTTCGGCACCGGGGAGCTGTTTTTT	CASSLQSFGTGELFF
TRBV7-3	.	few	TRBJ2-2	TGTGCCAGCAGCTTATCCAGGTCTTCCGGGGAGCTGTTTTTT	CASSLSRSSGELFF
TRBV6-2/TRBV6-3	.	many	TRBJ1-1	TGTGCCAGCAGTCCAGGCACTGAAGCTTTCTTT	CASSPGTEAFF
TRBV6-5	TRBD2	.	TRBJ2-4	TGTGCCAGCAGTTACTCGATGGGTAGCGGGAGTTTAGCCAAAAACATTCAGTACTTC	CASSYSMGSGSLAKNIQYF
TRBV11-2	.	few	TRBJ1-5	TGTGCCAGCAGCTTAGAGGCAGGTGCAGGGCCCCAGCATTTT	CASSLEAGAGPQHF
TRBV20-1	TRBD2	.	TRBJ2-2	TGCAGTGCTAGAGATCCGGCTAGCGGGAGAGGAGCCGGGGAGCTGTTTTTT	CSARDPASGRGAGELFF
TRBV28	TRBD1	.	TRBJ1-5	TGTGCCAGCAGTTCGGGACAGGGAGGTTGGAGCAATCAGCCCCAGCATTTT	CASSSGQGGWSNQPQHF
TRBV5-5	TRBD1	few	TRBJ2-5	TGTGCCAGCAGCTTGGAAGGGACAGCCCAAGAGACCCAGTACTTC	CASSLEGTAQETQYF
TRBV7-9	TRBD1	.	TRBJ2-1	TGTGCCAGCAGCGCTCGGACAGGGGACTATAATGAGCAGTTCTTC	CASSARTGDYNEQFF
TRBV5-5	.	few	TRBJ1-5	TGTGCCAGCAGCTTGACCGGGACTGCCCGGCAGGCCCAGCATTTT	CASSLTGTARQAQHF
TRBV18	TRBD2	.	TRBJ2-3	TGTGCCAGCTCACCAAACAGCGGGGGGTCAGATACGCAGTATTTT	CASSPNSGGSDTQYF
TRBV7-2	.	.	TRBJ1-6	TGTGCCAGCAGCCCCCTCGCAGATAATTCACCCCTCCACTTT	CASSPLADNSPLHF
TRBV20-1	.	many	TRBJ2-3	TGCAGTGCTAGGGTATGGGCTGGGAGCACAGATACGCAGTATTTT	CSARVWAGSTDTQYF
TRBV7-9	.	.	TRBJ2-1	TGTGCCAGCAGCTTAGACCAGATTGATGAGCAGTTCTTC	CASSLDQIDEQFF
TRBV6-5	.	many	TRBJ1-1	TGTGCCAGCAGTTCACCGGGGCCCGTAATGAACACTGAAGCTTTCTTT	CASSSPGPVMNTEAFF
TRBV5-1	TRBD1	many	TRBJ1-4	TGCGCCAGCAGTGGGACAGGAACTAATGAAAAACTGTTTTTT	CASSGTGTNEKLFF
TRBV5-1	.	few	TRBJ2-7	TGCGCCAGCAGCTTGTTGGAGCCTCCTTACGAGCAGTACTTC	CASSLLEPPYEQYF
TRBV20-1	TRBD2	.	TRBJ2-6	TGCTGCGTCAGGGGCCAGGGTCCTAGCGGGTTTGCTGGGGCCAACGTCCTGACTTTC	CCVRGQGPSGFAGANVLTF
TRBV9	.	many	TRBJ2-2	TGTGCCAGCAGCGCATCACACGGAATCAACACCGGGGAGCTGTTTTTT	CASSASHGINTGELFF
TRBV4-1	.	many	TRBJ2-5	TGCGCCAGCAGCCAAGAAGACTACCAAGAGACCCAGTACTTC	CASSQEDYQETQYF
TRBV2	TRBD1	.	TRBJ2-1	TGTGCCTGCAGTTTAGGATTCCGGGACAGGGGGCGTTTGAATGGGCAGTTCTTC	CACSLGFRDRGRLNGQFF
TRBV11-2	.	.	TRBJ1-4	TGTGCCAGCAGCCGTGCAGGCACCACACACGTTGCAACTAATGAAAAACTGTTTTTT	CASSRAGTTHVATNEKLFF
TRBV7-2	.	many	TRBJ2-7	TGTGCCAGCAGCCCCCGGGACGGCTCCTACGAGCAGTACTTC	CASSPRDGSYEQYF
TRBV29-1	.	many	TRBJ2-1	TGCAGCGTCGCCGGGAGAGAAGAGGCCTACAATGAGCAGTTCTTC	CSVAGREEAYNEQFF
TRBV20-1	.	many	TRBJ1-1	TGCAGTGCTAGGTTTGCCAGGGTGAACACTGAAGCTTTCTTT	CSARFARVNTEAFF
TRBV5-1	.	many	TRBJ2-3	TGCGCCAGCAGCGATGCGGGCTCCTACCCCACAGATACGCAGTATTTT	CASSDAGSYPTDTQYF
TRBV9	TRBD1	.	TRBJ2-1	TGTGCCAGCAGCCTGCAGGGACAGACATACAATGAGCAGTTCTTC	CASSLQGQTYNEQFF
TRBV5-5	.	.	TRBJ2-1	TGTGCCAGCGGACTTACGGGGAGCTCCTACAATGAGCAGTTCTTC	CASGLTGSSYNEQFF
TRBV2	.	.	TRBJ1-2	TGTGCCAGCACCCAGGGGTTGGGCTACACCTTC	CASTQGLGYTF
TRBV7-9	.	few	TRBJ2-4	TGTGCCAGCAGCTTAAGGGGTATCAGCTCAAACATTCAGTACTTC	CASSLRGISSNIQYF
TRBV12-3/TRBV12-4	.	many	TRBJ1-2	TGTGCCAGCCGCCAGGCGTTCTATGGCTACACCTTC	CASRQAFYGYTF
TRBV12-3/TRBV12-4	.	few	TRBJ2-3	TGTGCCAGCAGTGCTGGTGGGACAGATACGCAGTATTTT	CASSAGGTDTQYF